The source of this TCR beta chain is a study of blood T cell repertoires in COVID-19. Study overall: Donors in the United States, Italy and Spain gave samples during acute or convalescent COVID-19. T cells, B-cell-depleted T cells, or PBMCs provided the cDNA or gDNA that served as material.

This clone was seen once. Individuals drawn from around 25 US areas were roughly 18 to 95 years old. Which cohort a participant joined came from the clinical history participants gave. The ends were cut back, 0 bases at V and 3 bases at J, with 15 bases in the middle. The CDR3 runs 17 residues. Germline V lookup: CDR1 LNHDA, CDR2 SQIVND (reference sequence). TCRdb's copy holds only in-frame clones and misses some; the assay was immunoSEQ multiplex PCR. The sample holds about 130,000 clones, about 86% seen once. This receptor was obtained from a man aged 45-60 years who had recovered from COVID-19. V gene TRBV19 combines with J gene TRBJ2-1; a possible D gene is TRBD2 (7 bases). Sequenced: PBMCs or T cells enriched from blood (not recorded which). As DNA, the CDR3 is TGTGCCAGTAGTATAGATCGGGGGGCTTACCACTACAATGAGCAGTTCTTC. Protein product: CASSIDRGAYHYNEQFF.